This TCR beta chain stems from a study of beta chain features in type 1 diabetes. This clone was detected only a few times. Antigen: not known. General observations from the study: The study found moderately but significantly shorter TCRB CDR3s in all four CD4+ subsets of Type 1 diabetes patients.

The sequenced template was cDNA made from the entire isolated RNA. Data came from immunoSEQ multiplex PCR; TCRdb stores just in-frame clones and leaves some out. Among about 260,000 clones, around 20% were seen once, and the ten largest hold 0.028%. This CDR3 contains 12 residues. In germline, CDR1 is LNHDA, CDR2 SQIVND (reference sequence). Losses at the gene ends were 5 bases for V and 13 bases for J; bases not matched to a gene: 6. The chain recombines TRBV19 with TRBJ2-1; 9 bases line up with TRBD2. The sequence was collected from a woman between 40 and 55 years old with type 1 diabetes. The sample taken for sequencing was naive CD4+ T cells from blood. The CDR3 DNA is TGTGCCAGTAGTGGTCCTAGCGGGACTCAGTTCTTC. Translated, it gives CASSGPSGTQFF.